A selection of T cell receptor beta chains follows, all from one sample in a study of shared clonotypes between healthy human individuals. Assay: immunoSEQ multiplex PCR; the TCRdb copy retains only in-frame clones and omits some. The data contain roughly 2,000,000 clones, just over 90% of them singletons. Sequencing was carried out using naive CD8+ T cells from PBMCs. Receptors were obtained from a man younger than 30 in good health. Some clones in this sample may be carry-over from other donors' samples. CDR3s include the opening cysteine and the closing phenylalanine or tryptophan. Fields, in order: D gene, clone size, V gene, J gene, CDR3 DNA, CDR3 protein. A D gene is named only where the DNA matches it firmly. Some rows have no size entry. The others give once, few or many, or a class for an expanded clone.

d_call: -
clone_size: -
v_call: TRBV4-3
j_call: TRBJ2-3
cdr3_nt: TGCGCCAGCAGCCCAGGCCCCGGAATTAGCACAGATACGCAGTATTTT
cdr3_aa: CASSPGPGISTDTQYF

d_call: -
clone_size: -
v_call: TRBV4-3
j_call: TRBJ1-1
cdr3_nt: TGCGCCAGCAGCCAAGAGAGTTATCAGGGTTGGACTGAAGCTTTCTTT
cdr3_aa: CASSQESYQGWTEAFF

d_call: -
clone_size: -
v_call: TRBV27
j_call: TRBJ2-7
cdr3_nt: TGTGCCAGCAGTTTAGGTAGGGGGACGTACGAGCAGTACTTC
cdr3_aa: CASSLGRGTYEQYF

d_call: -
clone_size: -
v_call: TRBV5-6
j_call: TRBJ1-4
cdr3_nt: TGTGCCAGCAGCTCAAGGACTGCAACTAATGAAAAACTGTTTTTT
cdr3_aa: CASSSRTATNEKLFF

d_call: TRBD2
clone_size: -
v_call: TRBV5-6
j_call: TRBJ2-3
cdr3_nt: TGTGCCAGCAGCCGTACTAGCGGGAGGGCGGAAGGCACAGATACGCAGTATTTT
cdr3_aa: CASSRTSGRAEGTDTQYF

d_call: -
clone_size: -
v_call: TRBV28
j_call: TRBJ1-5
cdr3_nt: TGTGCCAGCGGGGACCTTGTTCCCCAGCATTTT
cdr3_aa: CASGDLVPQHF

d_call: -
clone_size: -
v_call: TRBV9
j_call: TRBJ2-5
cdr3_nt: TGTGCCAGCAGCGTAGGGGGATCGCAGGAGACCCAGTACTTC
cdr3_aa: CASSVGGSQETQYF

d_call: -
clone_size: -
v_call: TRBV9
j_call: TRBJ2-1
cdr3_nt: TGTGCCAGCAGCGTAGGTGGGGCAGAGAGCTACAATGAGCAGTTCTTC
cdr3_aa: CASSVGGAESYNEQFF

d_call: -
clone_size: once
v_call: TRBV14
j_call: TRBJ1-3
cdr3_nt: TGTGCCAGCAGCCAAGTTGGCCTCTCTGGAAACACCATATATTTT
cdr3_aa: CASSQVGLSGNTIYF

d_call: -
clone_size: -
v_call: TRBV4-1
j_call: TRBJ2-7
cdr3_nt: TGCGCCAGCAGCCCCACGTGGGGGTCCTACGAGCAGTACTTC
cdr3_aa: CASSPTWGSYEQYF

d_call: -
clone_size: -
v_call: TRBV27
j_call: TRBJ1-3
cdr3_nt: TGTGCCAGCAAGGCCGGGGGAGGAAACACCATATATTTT
cdr3_aa: CASKAGGGNTIYF

d_call: TRBD1
clone_size: once
v_call: TRBV4-1
j_call: TRBJ2-2
cdr3_nt: TGCGCCAGCAAACCAAGATCGGGACAGAGAGCGAACACCGGGGAGCTGTTTTTT
cdr3_aa: CASKPRSGQRANTGELFF

d_call: -
clone_size: -
v_call: TRBV14
j_call: TRBJ2-1
cdr3_nt: TGTGCCAGCAGCCAAGTCCGGGGTTTGTACGATGAGCAGTTCTTC
cdr3_aa: CASSQVRGLYDEQFF

d_call: -
clone_size: -
v_call: TRBV7-9
j_call: TRBJ1-2
cdr3_nt: TGTGCCAGCAGCTTAGACGCGACTCCGATGGGCTACACCTTC
cdr3_aa: CASSLDATPMGYTF

d_call: -
clone_size: -
v_call: TRBV4-2
j_call: TRBJ1-2
cdr3_nt: TGTGCCAGCAGCCAAGGTGTAGGGAACTATGGCTACACCTTC
cdr3_aa: CASSQGVGNYGYTF

d_call: -
clone_size: -
v_call: TRBV5-1
j_call: TRBJ2-3
cdr3_nt: TGCGCCAGCAGCGACCTGACAGGCACAGATACGCAGTATTTT
cdr3_aa: CASSDLTGTDTQYF

d_call: -
clone_size: -
v_call: TRBV18
j_call: TRBJ1-1
cdr3_nt: TGTGCCAGCTCACCACCAAGCAGCGAGCTTGGCACTGAAGCTTTCTTT
cdr3_aa: CASSPPSSELGTEAFF

d_call: -
clone_size: few
v_call: TRBV4-1
j_call: TRBJ1-1
cdr3_nt: TGCGCCAGCAGCCAATACCCCGGGGAGGGTGACACTGAAGCTTTCTTT
cdr3_aa: CASSQYPGEGDTEAFF

d_call: -
clone_size: -
v_call: TRBV27
j_call: TRBJ2-6
cdr3_nt: TGTGCCAGCAGTTTCTCCCAGGGGACCTCTGGGGCCAACGTCCTGACTTTC
cdr3_aa: CASSFSQGTSGANVLTF

d_call: -
clone_size: -
v_call: TRBV7-2
j_call: TRBJ2-3
cdr3_nt: TGTGCCAGCAGCTCCCGGGTAGCGGATACGCAGTATTTT
cdr3_aa: CASSSRVADTQYF

d_call: TRBD2
clone_size: -
v_call: TRBV5-1
j_call: TRBJ2-1
cdr3_nt: TGCGCCAGCACCCAACTAGCGGGAGGTTACTCCTACAATGAGCAGTTCTTC
cdr3_aa: CASTQLAGGYSYNEQFF

d_call: TRBD2
clone_size: -
v_call: TRBV7-9
j_call: TRBJ2-3
cdr3_nt: TGTGCCAGCAGCTCCCTTGGCGGGAGGAGTAGGGATACGCAGTATTTT
cdr3_aa: CASSSLGGRSRDTQYF

d_call: TRBD2
clone_size: -
v_call: TRBV27
j_call: TRBJ2-7
cdr3_nt: TGTGCCAGCAGTTTACTTCGGGCTAGCGGGAGTACCGAGCAGTACTTC
cdr3_aa: CASSLLRASGSTEQYF

d_call: -
clone_size: -
v_call: TRBV12-5
j_call: TRBJ2-7
cdr3_nt: TGTGCTAGTGGTTTGGGCTCCCCGGGACTCACCCCCTACGAGCAGTACTTC
cdr3_aa: CASGLGSPGLTPYEQYF

d_call: -
clone_size: -
v_call: TRBV5-5
j_call: TRBJ2-7
cdr3_nt: TGTGCCAGCAGCTTGTCGTTTTCCGAGCAGTACTTC
cdr3_aa: CASSLSFSEQYF

d_call: -
clone_size: -
v_call: TRBV27
j_call: TRBJ1-5
cdr3_nt: TGTGCCAGCAGTCCAGCGAGAAATCAGCCCCAGCATTTT
cdr3_aa: CASSPARNQPQHF

d_call: -
clone_size: -
v_call: TRBV6-6
j_call: TRBJ1-1
cdr3_nt: TGTGCCAGCAGTCCCCCGGGACTGATGAACACTGAAGCTTTCTTT
cdr3_aa: CASSPPGLMNTEAFF

d_call: -
clone_size: -
v_call: TRBV6-5
j_call: TRBJ1-1
cdr3_nt: TGTGCCAGCAGTTACTTTGGGAAAAACACTGAAGCTTTCTTT
cdr3_aa: CASSYFGKNTEAFF

d_call: -
clone_size: -
v_call: TRBV14
j_call: TRBJ2-7
cdr3_nt: TGTGCCAGCAGCCACAAAAACGAGCAGTACTTC
cdr3_aa: CASSHKNEQYF

d_call: -
clone_size: -
v_call: TRBV5-1
j_call: TRBJ2-7
cdr3_nt: TGCGCCAGCAGCTTGGTGGGTGCCGGCGGGGAGCAGTACTTC
cdr3_aa: CASSLVGAGGEQYF

d_call: -
clone_size: few
v_call: TRBV28
j_call: TRBJ1-1
cdr3_nt: TGTGCCAGCAGTTTCGGATACACTGAAGCTTTCTTT
cdr3_aa: CASSFGYTEAFF

d_call: -
clone_size: once
v_call: TRBV27
j_call: TRBJ1-5
cdr3_nt: TGTGCCAGCAGTTTAGGGCGGAGGGGGGATCAGCCCCAGCATTTT
cdr3_aa: CASSLGRRGDQPQHF

d_call: -
clone_size: -
v_call: TRBV11-2
j_call: TRBJ1-2
cdr3_nt: TGTGCCAGCAGCATAAATTACAGGGTAGCTAACTATGGCTACACCTTC
cdr3_aa: CASSINYRVANYGYTF

d_call: -
clone_size: -
v_call: TRBV29-1
j_call: TRBJ1-3
cdr3_nt: TGCAGCGTTCAAACAGGGACCCCATCTGGAAACACCATATATTTT
cdr3_aa: CSVQTGTPSGNTIYF

d_call: TRBD1
clone_size: -
v_call: TRBV7-6
j_call: TRBJ1-4
cdr3_nt: TGTGCCAGCAGCTCACGGACGGGAGGGGGCGAAAAACTGTTTTTT
cdr3_aa: CASSSRTGGGEKLFF

d_call: TRBD2
clone_size: -
v_call: TRBV4-1
j_call: TRBJ2-3
cdr3_nt: TGCGCCAGCAGCCAAGTCCTAGCGGGAACAGATACGCAGTATTTT
cdr3_aa: CASSQVLAGTDTQYF

d_call: -
clone_size: -
v_call: TRBV27
j_call: TRBJ2-1
cdr3_nt: TGTGCCAGCAGCCAAGGGGAGGATGAGCAGTTCTTC
cdr3_aa: CASSQGEDEQFF

d_call: TRBD1
clone_size: once
v_call: TRBV5-5
j_call: TRBJ2-5
cdr3_nt: TGTGCCAGCAGCCGAACCACAGGACAGGGCGAGACCCAGTACTTC
cdr3_aa: CASSRTTGQGETQYF